Listed below are T cell receptor beta chains from one sample, sequenced in a study of blood T cell repertoires in COVID-19. TCRdb's table, derived via immunoSEQ multiplex PCR, lists solely in-frame clones and lacks some. The table includes approximately 120,000 clones, 90% detected once. The sequencing sample was made of peripheral blood. All receptors derive from a human donor in a cohort sampled during active COVID-19. The CDR3 runs from the conserved cysteine through the conserved F or W. Each record gives: J gene, clone size, V gene, D gene, CDR3 DNA, CDR3 protein. The D gene is left open where the match is weak. Clone size appears in some rows only: once, few, many, or a class for an expanded clone.

j_call: TRBJ1-1
clone_size: .
v_call: TRBV24-1
d_call: .
cdr3_nt: TGTGCCACCAGTACCCCGGGACAAACCATGAACACTGAAGCTTTCTTT
cdr3_aa: CATSTPGQTMNTEAFF

j_call: TRBJ1-2
clone_size: .
v_call: TRBV11-3
d_call: TRBD1
cdr3_nt: TGTGCCAGCAGCTTCCAACGAAATGGGGACAGGGACACACCTAACTATGGCTACACCTTC
cdr3_aa: CASSFQRNGDRDTPNYGYTF

j_call: TRBJ2-5
clone_size: few
v_call: TRBV9
d_call: .
cdr3_nt: TGTGCCAGCAGCCGAACAGGGTTCCGGCAAGAGACCCAGTACTTC
cdr3_aa: CASSRTGFRQETQYF

j_call: TRBJ1-1
clone_size: .
v_call: TRBV7-3
d_call: .
cdr3_nt: TGTGCCAGCAGTTACGGACATTTATCGAACACTGAAGCTTTCTTT
cdr3_aa: CASSYGHLSNTEAFF

j_call: TRBJ2-3
clone_size: .
v_call: TRBV19
d_call: .
cdr3_nt: TGTGCCAGTAGTATTGCCCAGGCCACAGATACGCAGTATTTT
cdr3_aa: CASSIAQATDTQYF

j_call: TRBJ1-5
clone_size: .
v_call: TRBV6-6
d_call: .
cdr3_nt: TGTGCCAGCAGGTCTACAGGTATCAATCAGCCCCAGCATTTT
cdr3_aa: CASRSTGINQPQHF

j_call: TRBJ2-2
clone_size: .
v_call: TRBV5-1
d_call: .
cdr3_nt: TGCGCCAGCCAGGGGGCGGGAGGGCCGATCGGGGAGCTGTTTTTT
cdr3_aa: CASQGAGGPIGELFF

j_call: TRBJ1-1
clone_size: .
v_call: TRBV29-1
d_call: .
cdr3_nt: TGCAGCGTCCATGTCCGGGGGGCGAGCACTGAAGCTTTCTTT
cdr3_aa: CSVHVRGASTEAFF

j_call: TRBJ2-5
clone_size: once
v_call: TRBV6-1
d_call: .
cdr3_nt: TGTGCCAGCAGTGAATCTCCGGGGAAGACCCAGTACTTC
cdr3_aa: CASSESPGKTQYF

j_call: TRBJ2-5
clone_size: .
v_call: TRBV2
d_call: .
cdr3_nt: TGTGCCAGCAGTCTATTCCGGGGAGCCACCGCCAGTACCCAGTACTTC
cdr3_aa: CASSLFRGATASTQYF

j_call: TRBJ1-6
clone_size: .
v_call: TRBV7-9
d_call: TRBD1
cdr3_nt: TGTGCCAGCAGCCGCCTCGAGGGGGCCTCACCCCTCCACTTT
cdr3_aa: CASSRLEGASPLHF

j_call: TRBJ2-2
clone_size: once
v_call: TRBV28
d_call: TRBD2
cdr3_nt: TGTGCCAGCAGTTTATTCGGGAGGGTTAACACCGGGGAGCTGTTTTTT
cdr3_aa: CASSLFGRVNTGELFF

j_call: TRBJ2-3
clone_size: .
v_call: TRBV6-5
d_call: TRBD2
cdr3_nt: TGTGCCAGCAGTTTCTCTAGCGGGGCCACAGATACGCAGTATTTT
cdr3_aa: CASSFSSGATDTQYF

j_call: TRBJ2-1
clone_size: once
v_call: TRBV21-1
d_call: .
cdr3_nt: TGTGCCAGCAGCAAACATTCGGATGAGCAGTTCTTC
cdr3_aa: CASSKHSDEQFF

j_call: TRBJ1-1
clone_size: .
v_call: TRBV11-3
d_call: TRBD1
cdr3_nt: TGTGCCAGCGGACTCGGGACAGGGGGCGTCGACACTGAAGCTTTCTTT
cdr3_aa: CASGLGTGGVDTEAFF

j_call: TRBJ2-1
clone_size: .
v_call: TRBV28
d_call: TRBD1
cdr3_nt: TGTGCCAGCAGTTTACTGGGACAGGGAACCAATGAGCAGTTCTTC
cdr3_aa: CASSLLGQGTNEQFF

j_call: TRBJ2-1
clone_size: .
v_call: TRBV4-1
d_call: TRBD1
cdr3_nt: TGCGCCAGCAGCCAAGAGATCCTTGGACAGGGCTACTATGAGCAGTTCTTC
cdr3_aa: CASSQEILGQGYYEQFF

j_call: TRBJ2-1
clone_size: .
v_call: TRBV5-6
d_call: TRBD2
cdr3_nt: TGTGCCAGCAGCCTTGGACTAGCGGGGGGTCTCGAGCAGTTCTTC
cdr3_aa: CASSLGLAGGLEQFF

j_call: TRBJ2-4
clone_size: .
v_call: TRBV4-2
d_call: .
cdr3_nt: TGTGCCAGCAGCCAAGGTGGGCTAAGCAACATTCAGTACTTC
cdr3_aa: CASSQGGLSNIQYF

j_call: TRBJ2-1
clone_size: .
v_call: TRBV18
d_call: .
cdr3_nt: TGTGCCAGCTCACCAGGGGCCGGACACAATGAGCAGTTCTTC
cdr3_aa: CASSPGAGHNEQFF

j_call: TRBJ2-3
clone_size: .
v_call: TRBV19
d_call: TRBD1
cdr3_nt: TGTGCCAGTAAACCAGGGGGCCCTAGCACAGATACGCAGTATTTT
cdr3_aa: CASKPGGPSTDTQYF

j_call: TRBJ1-1
clone_size: .
v_call: TRBV19
d_call: .
cdr3_nt: TGTGCCAGTAGTATGAAGACAAAGAACACTGAAGCTTTCTTT
cdr3_aa: CASSMKTKNTEAFF

j_call: TRBJ2-7
clone_size: .
v_call: TRBV23-1
d_call: .
cdr3_nt: TGCGCCAGCAGTCAACCGGCGGGTCACTACGAGCAGTACTTC
cdr3_aa: CASSQPAGHYEQYF

j_call: TRBJ1-1
clone_size: .
v_call: TRBV4-1
d_call: .
cdr3_nt: TGCGCCAGCAGCCTAGGGAGAGGAGGGAACACTGAAGCTTTCTTT
cdr3_aa: CASSLGRGGNTEAFF

j_call: TRBJ2-7
clone_size: .
v_call: TRBV5-6
d_call: .
cdr3_nt: TGTGCCAGCAGCTTGGTGGCAGTCCACGAGCAGTACTTC
cdr3_aa: CASSLVAVHEQYF

j_call: TRBJ1-4
clone_size: once
v_call: TRBV7-6
d_call: TRBD1
cdr3_nt: TGTGCCAGCAGCCGAACCCCGACAGGGAGCCCGGAAAAACTGTTTTTT
cdr3_aa: CASSRTPTGSPEKLFF

j_call: TRBJ1-2
clone_size: few
v_call: TRBV5-1
d_call: .
cdr3_nt: TGCGCCAGCAGCCCGGGAGAATATGGCTACACCTTC
cdr3_aa: CASSPGEYGYTF

j_call: TRBJ1-6
clone_size: once
v_call: TRBV3-1/TRBV3-2
d_call: TRBD1
cdr3_nt: TGTGCCAGCAGCCTCCGGGACAGCCATGGGAATTCACCCCTCCACTTT
cdr3_aa: CASSLRDSHGNSPLHF

j_call: TRBJ1-2
clone_size: .
v_call: TRBV4-1
d_call: .
cdr3_nt: TGCGCCAGCAGCCAAGAACCAGGACTGGGTGGCTACACCTTC
cdr3_aa: CASSQEPGLGGYTF

j_call: TRBJ1-6
clone_size: .
v_call: TRBV19
d_call: .
cdr3_nt: TGTGCCAGTAGTATAGCCACAGGGAGAAATTCACCCCTCCACTTT
cdr3_aa: CASSIATGRNSPLHF

j_call: TRBJ2-1
clone_size: few
v_call: TRBV5-1
d_call: .
cdr3_nt: TGCGCCAGCAGCCATACCCTGGGGAGCTCCTACAATGAGCAGTTCTTC
cdr3_aa: CASSHTLGSSYNEQFF

j_call: TRBJ2-7
clone_size: .
v_call: TRBV7-6
d_call: TRBD1
cdr3_nt: TGTGCCAGCAGCTTGGGACAGGGAATACTCGGAGGCAGCTCCTACGAGCAGTACTTC
cdr3_aa: CASSLGQGILGGSSYEQYF

j_call: TRBJ2-3
clone_size: .
v_call: TRBV24-1
d_call: .
cdr3_nt: TGTGCCACCAGTGATGTTTTTAGCGGTTCTAGCACAGATACGCAGTATTTT
cdr3_aa: CATSDVFSGSSTDTQYF

j_call: TRBJ2-3
clone_size: .
v_call: TRBV5-1
d_call: TRBD2
cdr3_nt: TGCGCCAGCAGCTTGGATGCGGGGGGGTTCACAGATACGCAGTATTTT
cdr3_aa: CASSLDAGGFTDTQYF